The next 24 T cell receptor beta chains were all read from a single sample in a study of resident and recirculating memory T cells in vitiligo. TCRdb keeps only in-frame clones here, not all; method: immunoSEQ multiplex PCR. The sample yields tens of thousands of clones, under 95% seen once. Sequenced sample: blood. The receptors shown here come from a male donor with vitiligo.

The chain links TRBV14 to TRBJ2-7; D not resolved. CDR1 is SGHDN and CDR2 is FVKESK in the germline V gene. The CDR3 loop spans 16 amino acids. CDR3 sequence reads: CATQKVYGRLSYEQYF. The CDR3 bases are TGTGCTACACAAAAAGTGTACGGTAGACTCTCCTACGAGCAGTACTTC.

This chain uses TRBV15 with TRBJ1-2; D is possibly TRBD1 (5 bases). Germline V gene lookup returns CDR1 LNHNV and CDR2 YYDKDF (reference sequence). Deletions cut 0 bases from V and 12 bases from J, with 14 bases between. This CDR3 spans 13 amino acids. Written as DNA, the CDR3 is TGTGCCACCAGCAGAGATGAAAGCAGGGTCGACACCTTC. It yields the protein CATSRDESRVDTF.

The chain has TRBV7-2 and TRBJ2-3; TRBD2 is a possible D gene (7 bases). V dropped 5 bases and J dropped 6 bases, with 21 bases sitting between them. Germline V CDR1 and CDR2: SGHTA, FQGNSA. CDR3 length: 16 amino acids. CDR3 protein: CASSGQWAGASDTQYF. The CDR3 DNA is TGTGCCAGCAGCGGACAGTGGGCGGGAGCTTCTGATACGCAGTATTTT.

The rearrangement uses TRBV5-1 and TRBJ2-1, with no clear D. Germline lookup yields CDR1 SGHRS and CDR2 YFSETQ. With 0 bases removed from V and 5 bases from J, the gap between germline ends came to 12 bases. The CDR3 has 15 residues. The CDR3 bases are TGCGCCAGCAGCTTGGAATTCCAGTTGGACAATGAGCAGTTCTTC. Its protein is CASSLEFQLDNEQFF.

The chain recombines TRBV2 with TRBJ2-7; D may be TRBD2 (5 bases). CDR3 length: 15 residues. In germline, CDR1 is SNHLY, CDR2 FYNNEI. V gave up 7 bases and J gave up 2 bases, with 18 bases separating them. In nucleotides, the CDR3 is TGTGCCAGCACGCCTAACTGGTCGGGAACCTACGAGCAGTACTTC. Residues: CASTPNWSGTYEQYF.

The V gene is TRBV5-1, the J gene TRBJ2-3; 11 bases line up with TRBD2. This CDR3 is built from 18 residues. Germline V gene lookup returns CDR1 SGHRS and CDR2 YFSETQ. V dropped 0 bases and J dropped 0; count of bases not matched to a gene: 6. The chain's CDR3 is CASSLAGTSGSSTDTQYF. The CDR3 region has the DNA TGCGCCAGCAGCTTGGCCGGGACTAGCGGTTCTAGCACAGATACGCAGTATTTT.

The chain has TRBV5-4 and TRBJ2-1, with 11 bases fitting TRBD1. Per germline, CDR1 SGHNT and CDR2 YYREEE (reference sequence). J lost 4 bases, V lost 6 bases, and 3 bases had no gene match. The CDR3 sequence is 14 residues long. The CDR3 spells CASKGTGGYNEQFF. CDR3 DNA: TGTGCCAGCAAGGGGACAGGGGGATACAATGAGCAGTTCTTC.

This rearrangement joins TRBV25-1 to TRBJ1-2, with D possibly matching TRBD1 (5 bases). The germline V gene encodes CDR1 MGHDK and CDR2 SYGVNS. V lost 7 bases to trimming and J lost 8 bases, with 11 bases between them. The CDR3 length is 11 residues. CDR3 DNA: TGTGCCAGCACTAGGGGCGCGGGCTACACCTTC. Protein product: CASTRGAGYTF.

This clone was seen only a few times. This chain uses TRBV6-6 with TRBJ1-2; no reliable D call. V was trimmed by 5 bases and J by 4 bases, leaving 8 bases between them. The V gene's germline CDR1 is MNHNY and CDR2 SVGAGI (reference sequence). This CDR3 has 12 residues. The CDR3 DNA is TGTGCCAGCAGTACGGGAGCCTATGGCTACACCTTC. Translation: CASSTGAYGYTF.

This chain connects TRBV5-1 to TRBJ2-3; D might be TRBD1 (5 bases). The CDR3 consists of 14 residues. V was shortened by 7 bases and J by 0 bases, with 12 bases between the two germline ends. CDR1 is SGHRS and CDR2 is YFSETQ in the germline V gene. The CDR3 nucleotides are TGCGCCAGCGGGGCAGGAGCTAGCACAGATACGCAGTATTTT. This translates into CASGAGASTDTQYF.

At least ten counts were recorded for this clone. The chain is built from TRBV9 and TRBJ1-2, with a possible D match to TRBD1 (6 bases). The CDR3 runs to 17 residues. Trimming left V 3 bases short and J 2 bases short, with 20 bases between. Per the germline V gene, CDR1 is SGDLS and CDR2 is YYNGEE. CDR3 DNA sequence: TGTGCCAGCAGCGGGACCTACCTCGGGGGGCGGAACTATGGCTACACCTTC. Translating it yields CASSGTYLGGRNYGYTF.

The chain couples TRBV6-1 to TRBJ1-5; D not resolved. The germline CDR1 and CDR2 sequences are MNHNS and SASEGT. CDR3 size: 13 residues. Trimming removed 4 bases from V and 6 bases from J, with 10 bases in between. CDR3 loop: CASSGSGPQPQHF. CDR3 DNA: TGTGCCAGCAGTGGGTCCGGTCCTCAGCCCCAGCATTTT.

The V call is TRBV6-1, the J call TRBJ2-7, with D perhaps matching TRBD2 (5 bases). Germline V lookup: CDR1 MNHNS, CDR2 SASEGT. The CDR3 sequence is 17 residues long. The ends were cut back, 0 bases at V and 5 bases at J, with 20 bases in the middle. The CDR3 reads CASSEAQRSHSGDEQYF. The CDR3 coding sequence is TGTGCCAGCAGTGAAGCCCAGCGAAGCCACTCCGGGGACGAGCAGTACTTC.

In DNA, the CDR3 is TGTGCCAGCAGCTTAGAAATCCAGCGGGGGAACAATGAGCAGTTCTTC. Protein sequence: CASSLEIQRGNNEQFF. The rearrangement joins TRBV7-2 to TRBJ2-1; 8 bases match TRBD2. The CDR3 sequence is 16 residues long. Germline loops: CDR1 SGHTA, CDR2 FQGNSA. With 1 base clipped from V and 5 bases from J, the junction kept 7 bases outside the gene matches.

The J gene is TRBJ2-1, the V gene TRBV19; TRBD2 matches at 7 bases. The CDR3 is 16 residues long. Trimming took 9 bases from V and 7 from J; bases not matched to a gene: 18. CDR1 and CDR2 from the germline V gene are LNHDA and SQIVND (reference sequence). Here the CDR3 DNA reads TGTGCCAGCAAAGCTCCGAAAGGGGACTACCCAAATGAGCAGTTCTTC. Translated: CASKAPKGDYPNEQFF. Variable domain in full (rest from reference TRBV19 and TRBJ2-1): DGGITQSPKYLFRKEGQNVTLSCEQNLNHDAMYWYRQDPGQGLRLIYYSQIVNDFQKGDIAEGYSVSREKKESFPLTVTSAQKNPTAFYLCASKAPKGDYPNEQFFGPGTRLTVL.

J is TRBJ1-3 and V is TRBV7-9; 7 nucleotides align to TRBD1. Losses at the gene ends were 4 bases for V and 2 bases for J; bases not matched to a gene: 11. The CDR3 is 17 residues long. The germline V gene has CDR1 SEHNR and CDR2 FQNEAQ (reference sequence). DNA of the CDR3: TGTGCCAGCAGCTCCCTCGGAGGGGGCGGGACTGGAAACACCATATATTTT. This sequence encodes CASSSLGGGGTGNTIYF.

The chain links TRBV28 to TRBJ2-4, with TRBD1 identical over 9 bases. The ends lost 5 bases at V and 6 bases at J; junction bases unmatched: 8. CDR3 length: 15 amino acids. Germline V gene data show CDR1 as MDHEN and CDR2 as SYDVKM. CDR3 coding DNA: TGTGCCAGCAGTCCCTCCGACAGGGGGTTAAACATTCAGTACTTC. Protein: CASSPSDRGLNIQYF.

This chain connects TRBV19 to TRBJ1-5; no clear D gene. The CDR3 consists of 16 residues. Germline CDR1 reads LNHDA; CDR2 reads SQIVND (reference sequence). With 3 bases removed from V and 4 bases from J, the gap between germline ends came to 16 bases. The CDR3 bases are TGTGCCAGTAGTATTTTCGGAGGGAAAGAGAATCAGCCCCAGCATTTT. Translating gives CASSIFGGKENQPQHF. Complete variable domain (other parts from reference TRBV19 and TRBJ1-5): DGGITQSPKYLFRKEGQNVTLSCEQNLNHDAMYWYRQDPGQGLRLIYYSQIVNDFQKGDIAEGYSVSREKKESFPLTVTSAQKNPTAFYLCASSIFGGKENQPQHFGDGTRLSIL.

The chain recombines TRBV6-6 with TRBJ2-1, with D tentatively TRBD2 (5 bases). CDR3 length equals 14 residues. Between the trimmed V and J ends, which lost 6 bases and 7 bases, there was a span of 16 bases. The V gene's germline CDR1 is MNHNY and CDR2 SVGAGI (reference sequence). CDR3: CASRGPDLKNEQFF. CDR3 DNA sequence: TGTGCCAGCAGGGGCCCGGACTTGAAAAATGAGCAGTTCTTC.

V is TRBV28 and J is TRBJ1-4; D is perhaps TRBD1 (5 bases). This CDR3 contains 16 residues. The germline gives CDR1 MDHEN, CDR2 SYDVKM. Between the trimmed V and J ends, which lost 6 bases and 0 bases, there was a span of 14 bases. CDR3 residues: CASSSDRSATNEKLFF. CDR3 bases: TGTGCCAGCAGCTCCGACAGATCAGCAACTAATGAAAAACTGTTTTTT.

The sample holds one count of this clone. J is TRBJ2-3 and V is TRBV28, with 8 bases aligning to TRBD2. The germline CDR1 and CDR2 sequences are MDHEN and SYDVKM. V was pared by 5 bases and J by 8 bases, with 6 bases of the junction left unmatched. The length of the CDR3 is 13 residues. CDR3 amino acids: CASSTGTRGTQYF. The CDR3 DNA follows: TGTGCCAGCAGTACCGGGACTAGGGGTACGCAGTATTTT.

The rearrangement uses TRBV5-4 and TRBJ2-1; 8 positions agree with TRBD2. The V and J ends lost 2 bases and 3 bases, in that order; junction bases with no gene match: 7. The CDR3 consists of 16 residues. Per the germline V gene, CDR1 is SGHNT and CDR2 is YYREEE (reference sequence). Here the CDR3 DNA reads TGTGCCAGCAGCTTCACTAGCGGTGCCCTCTACAATGAGCAGTTCTTC. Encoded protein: CASSFTSGALYNEQFF.

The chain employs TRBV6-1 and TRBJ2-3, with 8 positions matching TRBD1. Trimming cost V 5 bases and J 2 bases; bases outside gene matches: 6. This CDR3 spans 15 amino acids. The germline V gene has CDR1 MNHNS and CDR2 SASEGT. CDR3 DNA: TGTGCCAGCAGTAGCCGGGACAGGCTCACAGATACGCAGTATTTT. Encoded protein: CASSSRDRLTDTQYF.

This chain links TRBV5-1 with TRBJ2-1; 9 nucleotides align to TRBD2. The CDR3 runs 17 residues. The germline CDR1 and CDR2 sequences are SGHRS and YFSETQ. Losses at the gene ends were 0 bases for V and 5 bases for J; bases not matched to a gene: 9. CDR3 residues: CASSLGPGAGGHNEQFF. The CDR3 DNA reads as TGCGCCAGCAGCTTGGGGCCGGGGGCGGGAGGGCACAATGAGCAGTTCTTC.